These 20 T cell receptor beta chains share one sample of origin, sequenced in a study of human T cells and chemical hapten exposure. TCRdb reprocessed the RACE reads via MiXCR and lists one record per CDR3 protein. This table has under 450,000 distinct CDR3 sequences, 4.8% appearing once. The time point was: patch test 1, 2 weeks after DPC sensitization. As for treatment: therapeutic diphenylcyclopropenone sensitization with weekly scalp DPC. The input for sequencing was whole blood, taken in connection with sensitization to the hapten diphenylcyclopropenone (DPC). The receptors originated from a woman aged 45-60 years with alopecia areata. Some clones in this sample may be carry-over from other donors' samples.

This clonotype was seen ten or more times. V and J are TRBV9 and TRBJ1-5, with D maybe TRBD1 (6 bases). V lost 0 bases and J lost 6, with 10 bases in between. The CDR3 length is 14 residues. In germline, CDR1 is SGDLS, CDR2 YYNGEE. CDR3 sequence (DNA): TGTGCCAGCAGCGTAGGGACAGTCGGTCAGCCCCAGCATTTT. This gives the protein CASSVGTVGQPQHF.

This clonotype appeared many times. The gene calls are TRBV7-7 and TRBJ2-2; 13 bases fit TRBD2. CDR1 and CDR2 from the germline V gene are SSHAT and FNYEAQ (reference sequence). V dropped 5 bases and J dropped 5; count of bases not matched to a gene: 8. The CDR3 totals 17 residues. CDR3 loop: CASSPSWTSGRTGELFF. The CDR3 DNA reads TGTGCCAGCAGCCCGTCGTGGACTAGCGGGAGAACCGGGGAGCTGTTTTTT.

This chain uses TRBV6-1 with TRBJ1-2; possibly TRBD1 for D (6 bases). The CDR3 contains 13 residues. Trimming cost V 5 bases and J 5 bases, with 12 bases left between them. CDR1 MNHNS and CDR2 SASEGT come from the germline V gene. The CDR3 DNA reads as TGTGCCAGCAGTACAGGGTTTGGATATGGCTACACCTTC. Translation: CASSTGFGYGYTF.

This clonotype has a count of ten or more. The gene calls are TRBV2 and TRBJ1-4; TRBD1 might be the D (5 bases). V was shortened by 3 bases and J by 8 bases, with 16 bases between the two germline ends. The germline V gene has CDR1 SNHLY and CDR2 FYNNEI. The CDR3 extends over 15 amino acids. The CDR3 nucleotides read TGTGCCAGCAGTGAGGCCGGGACTTCTTCCGAAAAACTGTTTTTT. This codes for CASSEAGTSSEKLFF.

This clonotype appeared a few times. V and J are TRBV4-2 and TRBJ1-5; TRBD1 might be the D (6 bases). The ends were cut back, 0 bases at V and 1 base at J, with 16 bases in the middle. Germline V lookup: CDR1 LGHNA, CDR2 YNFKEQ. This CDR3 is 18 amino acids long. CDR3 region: CASSQEVVGTPSNQPQHF. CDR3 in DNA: TGTGCCAGCAGCCAAGAGGTAGTCGGGACACCCAGCAATCAGCCCCAGCATTTT.

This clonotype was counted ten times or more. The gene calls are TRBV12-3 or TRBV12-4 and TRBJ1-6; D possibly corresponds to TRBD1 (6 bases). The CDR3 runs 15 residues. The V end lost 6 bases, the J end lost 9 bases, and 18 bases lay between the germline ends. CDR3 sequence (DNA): TGTGCCAGCAGCAACCCAACGGGGGCAGGTTCACCCCTCCACTTT. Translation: CASSNPTGAGSPLHF.

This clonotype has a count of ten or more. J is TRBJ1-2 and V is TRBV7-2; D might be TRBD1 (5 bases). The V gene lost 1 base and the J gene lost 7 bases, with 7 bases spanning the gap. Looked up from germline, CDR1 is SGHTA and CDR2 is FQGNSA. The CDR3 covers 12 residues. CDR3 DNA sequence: TGTGCCAGCAGCTTAGTGGGGGTTGGCTACACCTTC. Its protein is CASSLVGVGYTF.

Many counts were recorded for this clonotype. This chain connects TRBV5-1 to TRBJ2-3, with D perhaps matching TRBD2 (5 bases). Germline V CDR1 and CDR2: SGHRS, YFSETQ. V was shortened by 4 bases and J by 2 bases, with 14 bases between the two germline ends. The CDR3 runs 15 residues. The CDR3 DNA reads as TGCGCCAGCAGCCATTCGGACTCTTACACAGATACGCAGTATTTT. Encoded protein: CASSHSDSYTDTQYF.

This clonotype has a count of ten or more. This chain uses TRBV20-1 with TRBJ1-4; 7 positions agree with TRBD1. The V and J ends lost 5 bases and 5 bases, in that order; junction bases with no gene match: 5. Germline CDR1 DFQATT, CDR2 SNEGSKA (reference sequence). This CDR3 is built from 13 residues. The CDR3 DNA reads TGCAGTGCTGCAGGGGGTTTCAATGAAAAACTGTTTTTT. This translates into CSAAGGFNEKLFF.

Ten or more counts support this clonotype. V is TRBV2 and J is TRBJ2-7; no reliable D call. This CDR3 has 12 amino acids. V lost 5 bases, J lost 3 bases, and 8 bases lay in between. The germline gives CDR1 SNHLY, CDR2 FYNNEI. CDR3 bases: TGTGCCAGCAGTCAAAACGACTACGAGCAGTACTTC. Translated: CASSQNDYEQYF.

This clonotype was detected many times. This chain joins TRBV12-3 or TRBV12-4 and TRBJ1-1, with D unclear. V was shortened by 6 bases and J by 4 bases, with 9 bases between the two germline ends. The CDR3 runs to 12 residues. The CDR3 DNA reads TGTGCCAGCAGCTTCGGTCGCACTGAAGCTTTCTTT. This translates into CASSFGRTEAFF.

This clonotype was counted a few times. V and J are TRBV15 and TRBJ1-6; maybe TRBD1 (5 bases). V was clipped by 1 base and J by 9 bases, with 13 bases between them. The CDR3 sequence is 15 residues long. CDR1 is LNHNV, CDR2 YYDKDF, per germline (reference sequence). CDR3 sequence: CATSRVQGIGSPLHF. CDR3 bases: TGTGCCACCAGCAGAGTCCAGGGCATAGGTTCACCCCTCCACTTT. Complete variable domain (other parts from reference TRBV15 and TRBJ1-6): DAMVIQNPRYQVTQFGKPVTLSCSQTLNHNVMYWYQQKSSQAPKLLFHYYDKDFNNEADTPDNFQSRRPNTSFCFLDIRSPGLGDTAMYLCATSRVQGIGSPLHFGNGTRLTVT.

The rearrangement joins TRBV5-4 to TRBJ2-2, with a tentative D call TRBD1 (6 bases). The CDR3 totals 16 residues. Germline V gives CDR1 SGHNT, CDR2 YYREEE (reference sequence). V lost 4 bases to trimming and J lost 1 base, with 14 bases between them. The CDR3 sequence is CASSPPGHLNTGELFF. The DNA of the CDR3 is TGTGCCAGCAGCCCTCCGGGACACTTGAACACCGGGGAGCTGTTTTTT.

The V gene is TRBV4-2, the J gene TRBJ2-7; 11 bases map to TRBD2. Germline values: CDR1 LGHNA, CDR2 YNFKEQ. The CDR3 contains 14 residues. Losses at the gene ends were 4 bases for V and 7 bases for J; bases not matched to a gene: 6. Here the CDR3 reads CASSPRLAGIEQYF. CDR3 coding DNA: TGTGCCAGCAGCCCCAGACTAGCGGGGATAGAGCAGTACTTC.

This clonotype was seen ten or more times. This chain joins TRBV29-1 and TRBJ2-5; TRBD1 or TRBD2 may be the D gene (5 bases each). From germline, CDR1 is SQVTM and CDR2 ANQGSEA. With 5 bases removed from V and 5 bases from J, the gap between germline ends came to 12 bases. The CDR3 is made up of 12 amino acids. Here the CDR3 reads CSVSGREETQYF. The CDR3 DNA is TGCAGCGTTTCGGGCAGGGAGGAGACCCAGTACTTC.

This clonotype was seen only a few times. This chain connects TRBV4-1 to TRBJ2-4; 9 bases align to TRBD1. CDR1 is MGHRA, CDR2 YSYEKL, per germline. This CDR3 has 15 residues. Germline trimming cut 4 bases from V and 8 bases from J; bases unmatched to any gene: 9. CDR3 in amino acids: CASSPLGQGRDIQYF. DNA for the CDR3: TGCGCCAGCAGCCCCCTCGGACAGGGGAGGGACATTCAGTACTTC.

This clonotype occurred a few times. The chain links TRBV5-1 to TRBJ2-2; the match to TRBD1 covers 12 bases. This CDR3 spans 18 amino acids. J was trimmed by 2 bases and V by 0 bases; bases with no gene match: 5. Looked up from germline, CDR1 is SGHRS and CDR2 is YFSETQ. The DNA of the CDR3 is TGCGCCAGCAGCTTGGCCGGGACAGGGGGCTTTAACACCGGGGAGCTGTTTTTT. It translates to CASSLAGTGGFNTGELFF.

CDR3 residues: CASSQDFAGSSYNSPLHF. The CDR3 DNA sequence: TGCGCCAGCAGCCAAGATTTCGCAGGGAGCTCCTATAATTCACCCCTCCACTTT. The V gene is TRBV4-1, the J gene TRBJ1-6, with D maybe TRBD1 (5 bases). Germline assignment: CDR1 MGHRA and CDR2 YSYEKL. CDR3 length equals 18 residues. Trimming removed 0 bases at V and 0 bases at J, with 12 bases between.

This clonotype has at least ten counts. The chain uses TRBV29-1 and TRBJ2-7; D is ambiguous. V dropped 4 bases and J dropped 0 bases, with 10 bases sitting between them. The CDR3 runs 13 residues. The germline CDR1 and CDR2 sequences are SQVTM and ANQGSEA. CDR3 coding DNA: TGCAGCGTTGCGACACCCTCCTCCTACGAGCAGTACTTC. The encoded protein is CSVATPSSYEQYF.

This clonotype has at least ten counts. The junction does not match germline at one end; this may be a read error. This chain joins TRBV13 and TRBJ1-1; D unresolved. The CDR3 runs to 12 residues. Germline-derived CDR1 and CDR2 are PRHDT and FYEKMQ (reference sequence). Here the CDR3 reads CASSLTTPEAFF. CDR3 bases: TGTGCCAGCAGCTTAACGACCCCTGAGGCTTTCTTT.